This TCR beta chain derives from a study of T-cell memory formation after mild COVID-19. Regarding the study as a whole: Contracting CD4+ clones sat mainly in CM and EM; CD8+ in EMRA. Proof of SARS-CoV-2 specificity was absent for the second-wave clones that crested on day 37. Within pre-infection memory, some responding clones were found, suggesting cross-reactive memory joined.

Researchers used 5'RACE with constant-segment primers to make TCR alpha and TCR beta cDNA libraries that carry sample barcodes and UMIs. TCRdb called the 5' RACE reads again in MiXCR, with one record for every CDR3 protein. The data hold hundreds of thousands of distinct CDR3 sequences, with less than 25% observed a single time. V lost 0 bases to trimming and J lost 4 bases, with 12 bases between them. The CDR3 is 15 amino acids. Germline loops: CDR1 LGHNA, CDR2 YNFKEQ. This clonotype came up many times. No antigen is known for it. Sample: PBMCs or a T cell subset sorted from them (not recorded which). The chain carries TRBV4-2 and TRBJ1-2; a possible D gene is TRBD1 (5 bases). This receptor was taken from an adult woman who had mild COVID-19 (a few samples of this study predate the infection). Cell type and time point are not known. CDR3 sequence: CASSQETGGAYGYTF. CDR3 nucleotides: TGTGCCAGCAGCCAAGAAACAGGAGGGGCCTATGGCTACACCTTC.